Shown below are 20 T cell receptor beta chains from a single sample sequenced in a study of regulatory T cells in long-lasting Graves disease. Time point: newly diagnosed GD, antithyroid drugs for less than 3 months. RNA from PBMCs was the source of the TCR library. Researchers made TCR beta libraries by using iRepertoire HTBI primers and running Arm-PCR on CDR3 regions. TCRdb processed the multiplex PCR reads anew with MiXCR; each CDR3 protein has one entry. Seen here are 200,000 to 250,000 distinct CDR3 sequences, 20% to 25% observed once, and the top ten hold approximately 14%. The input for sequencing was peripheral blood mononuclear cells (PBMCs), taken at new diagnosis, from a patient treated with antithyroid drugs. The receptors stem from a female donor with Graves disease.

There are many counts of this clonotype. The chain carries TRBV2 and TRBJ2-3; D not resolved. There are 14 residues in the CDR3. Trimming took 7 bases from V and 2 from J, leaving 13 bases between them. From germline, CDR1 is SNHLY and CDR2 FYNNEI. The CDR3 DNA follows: TGTGCCAGCATCCCCTGGGCCACCACAGATACGCAGTATTTT. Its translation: CASIPWATTDTQYF.

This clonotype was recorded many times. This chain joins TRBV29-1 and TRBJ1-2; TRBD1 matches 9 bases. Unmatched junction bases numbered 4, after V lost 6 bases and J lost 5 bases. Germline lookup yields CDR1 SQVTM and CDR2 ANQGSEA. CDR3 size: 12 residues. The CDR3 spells CSVRQGEYGYTF. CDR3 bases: TGCAGCGTCCGACAGGGGGAATATGGCTACACCTTC.

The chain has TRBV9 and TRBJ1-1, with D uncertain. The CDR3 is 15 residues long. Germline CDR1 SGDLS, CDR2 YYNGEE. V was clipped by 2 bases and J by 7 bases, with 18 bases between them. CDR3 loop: CASSVSEEDHDEAFF. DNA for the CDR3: TGTGCCAGCAGCGTTTCCGAGGAAGACCACGATGAAGCTTTCTTT.

The CDR3 DNA follows: TGTGCCAGCAGTGACACGGGACAGGAAGAGACCCAGTACTTC. This sequence encodes CASSDTGQEETQYF. The chain joins TRBV28 to TRBJ2-5, with TRBD1 identical over 8 bases. The V and J ends lost 5 bases and 3 bases, in that order; junction bases with no gene match: 5. This CDR3 is built from 14 residues. CDR1 is MDHEN, CDR2 SYDVKM, per germline.

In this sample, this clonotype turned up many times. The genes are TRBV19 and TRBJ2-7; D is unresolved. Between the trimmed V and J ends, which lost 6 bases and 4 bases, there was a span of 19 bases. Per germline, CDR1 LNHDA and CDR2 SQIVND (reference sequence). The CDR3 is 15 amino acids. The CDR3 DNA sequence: TGTGCCAGTAGGAGAGCTTCATACCCTAATTACGAGCAGTACTTC. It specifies CASRRASYPNYEQYF.

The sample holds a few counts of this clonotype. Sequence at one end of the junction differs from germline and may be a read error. CDR3 sequence reads: CAWLILNGQKNMDYAF. As DNA, the CDR3 is TGTGCCTGGCTTATTTTGAACGGACAGAAGAATATGGACTACGCCTTC. The chain is built from TRBV30 and TRBJ1-2; weak D call: TRBD1 (6 bases). The CDR3 is 16 residues long. Germline CDR1 and CDR2: GTSNPN and SVGIG (reference sequence).

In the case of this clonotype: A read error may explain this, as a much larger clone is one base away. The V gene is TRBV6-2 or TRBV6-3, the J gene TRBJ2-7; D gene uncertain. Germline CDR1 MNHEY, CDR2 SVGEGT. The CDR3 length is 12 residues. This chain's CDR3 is CGSSESQYEQYF. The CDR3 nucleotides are TGTGGCAGCAGTGAATCTCAATACGAGCAGTACTTC.

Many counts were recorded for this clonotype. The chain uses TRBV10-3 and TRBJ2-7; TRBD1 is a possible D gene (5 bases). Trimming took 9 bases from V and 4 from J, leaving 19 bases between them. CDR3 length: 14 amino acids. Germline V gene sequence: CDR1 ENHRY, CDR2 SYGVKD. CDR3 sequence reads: CAISPGQGPYEQYF. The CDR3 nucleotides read TGTGCCATTTCCCCTGGGCAGGGCCCTTACGAGCAGTACTTC.

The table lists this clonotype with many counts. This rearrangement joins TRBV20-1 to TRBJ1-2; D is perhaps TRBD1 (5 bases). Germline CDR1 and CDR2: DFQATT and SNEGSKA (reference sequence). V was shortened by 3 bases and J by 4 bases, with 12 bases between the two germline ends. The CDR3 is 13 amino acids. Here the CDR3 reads CSARVGGSYGYTF. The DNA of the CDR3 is TGCAGTGCTAGGGTGGGGGGATCCTATGGCTACACCTTC.

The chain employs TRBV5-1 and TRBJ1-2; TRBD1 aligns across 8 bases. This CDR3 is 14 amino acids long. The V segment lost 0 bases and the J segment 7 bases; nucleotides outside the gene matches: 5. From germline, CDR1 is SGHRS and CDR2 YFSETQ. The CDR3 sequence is CASSLGQGAAGYTF. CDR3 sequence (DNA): TGCGCCAGCAGCTTGGGCCAGGGGGCGGCTGGCTACACCTTC.

In DNA, the CDR3 is TGTGCCAGCAGTTCCCCCCAAACTACCCAAGAGACCCAGTACTTC. This sequence encodes CASSSPQTTQETQYF. J is TRBJ2-5 and V is TRBV6-5; no clear D. Trimming left V 4 bases short and J 1 base short, with 13 bases between. The CDR3 sequence is 15 residues long. Germline V gene lookup returns CDR1 MNHEY and CDR2 SVGAGI.

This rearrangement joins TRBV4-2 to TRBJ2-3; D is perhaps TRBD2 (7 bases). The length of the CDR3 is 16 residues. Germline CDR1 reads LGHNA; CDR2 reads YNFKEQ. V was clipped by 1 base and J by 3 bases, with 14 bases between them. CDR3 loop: CASSQGYGGQTDTQYF. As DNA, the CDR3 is TGTGCCAGCAGCCAAGGGTACGGGGGGCAGACAGATACGCAGTATTTT.

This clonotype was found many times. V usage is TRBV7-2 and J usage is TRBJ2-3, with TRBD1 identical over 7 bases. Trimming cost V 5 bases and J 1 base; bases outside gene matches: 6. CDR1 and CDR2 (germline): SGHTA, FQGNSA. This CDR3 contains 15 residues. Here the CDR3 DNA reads TGTGCCAGCAGCGCGGACAGGTCTCGCACAGATACGCAGTATTTT. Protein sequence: CASSADRSRTDTQYF.

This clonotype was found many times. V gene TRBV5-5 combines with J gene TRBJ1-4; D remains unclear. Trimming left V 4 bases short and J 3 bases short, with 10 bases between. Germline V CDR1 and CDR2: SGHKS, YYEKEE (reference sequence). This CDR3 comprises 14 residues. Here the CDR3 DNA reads TGTGCCAGCAGCCGGGCTGGGGCTAATGAAAAACTGTTTTTT. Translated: CASSRAGANEKLFF.

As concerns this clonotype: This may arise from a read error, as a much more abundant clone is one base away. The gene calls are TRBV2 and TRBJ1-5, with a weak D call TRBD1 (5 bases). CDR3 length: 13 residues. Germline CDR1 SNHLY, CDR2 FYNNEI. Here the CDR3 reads CASREGESQPQHF. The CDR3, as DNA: TGTGCCAGCAGGGAAGGGGAGAGTCAGCCCCAGCATTTT.

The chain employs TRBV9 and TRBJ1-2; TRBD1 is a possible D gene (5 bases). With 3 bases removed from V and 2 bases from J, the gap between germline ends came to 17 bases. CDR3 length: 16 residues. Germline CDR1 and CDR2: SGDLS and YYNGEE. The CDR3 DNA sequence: TGTGCCAGCAGCGGGTACACCTCTTGGGGGAACTATGGCTACACCTTC. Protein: CASSGYTSWGNYGYTF.

The CDR3 bases are TGTGCCAGCAGTGCACGGACAGGCCGAAGGACTCCTAACTATGGCTACACCTTC. Its translation: CASSARTGRRTPNYGYTF. J is TRBJ1-2 and V is TRBV27; 7 positions agree with TRBD1. Trimming took 5 bases from V and 0 from J; bases not matched to a gene: 15. CDR1 MNHEY and CDR2 SMNVEV come from the germline V gene (reference sequence). There are 18 residues in the CDR3.

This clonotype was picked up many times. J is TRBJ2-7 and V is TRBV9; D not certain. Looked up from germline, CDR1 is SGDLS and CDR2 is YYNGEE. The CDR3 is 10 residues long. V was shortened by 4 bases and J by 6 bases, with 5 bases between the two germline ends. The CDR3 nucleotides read TGTGCCAGCAGCCCAGTCGAGCAGTACTTC. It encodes CASSPVEQYF.

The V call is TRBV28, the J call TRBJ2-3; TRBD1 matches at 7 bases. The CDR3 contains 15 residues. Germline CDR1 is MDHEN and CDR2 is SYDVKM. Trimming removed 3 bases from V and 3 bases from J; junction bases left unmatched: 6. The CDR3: CASSFTTGRTDTQYF. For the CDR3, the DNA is TGTGCCAGCAGTTTCACGACAGGGCGGACAGATACGCAGTATTTT.

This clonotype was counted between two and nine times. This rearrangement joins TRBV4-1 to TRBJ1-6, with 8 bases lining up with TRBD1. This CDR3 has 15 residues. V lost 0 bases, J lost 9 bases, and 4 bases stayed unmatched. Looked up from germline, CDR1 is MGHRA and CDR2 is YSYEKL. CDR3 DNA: TGCGCCAGCAGCCAAGATCCAGGGGGCGTTTCACCCCTCCACTTT. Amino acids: CASSQDPGGVSPLHF.